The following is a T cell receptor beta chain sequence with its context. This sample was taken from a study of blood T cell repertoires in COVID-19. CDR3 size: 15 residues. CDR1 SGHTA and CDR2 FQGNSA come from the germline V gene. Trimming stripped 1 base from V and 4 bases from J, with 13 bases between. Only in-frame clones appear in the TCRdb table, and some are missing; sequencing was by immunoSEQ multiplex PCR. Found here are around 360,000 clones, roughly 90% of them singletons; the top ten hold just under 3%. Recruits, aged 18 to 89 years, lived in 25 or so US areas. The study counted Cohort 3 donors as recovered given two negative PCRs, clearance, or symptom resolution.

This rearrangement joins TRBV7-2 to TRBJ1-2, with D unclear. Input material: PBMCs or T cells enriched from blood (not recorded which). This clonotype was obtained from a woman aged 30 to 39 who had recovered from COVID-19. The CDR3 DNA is TGTGCCAGCAGCTTAGGCCAACCGATTAGCTATGGCTACACCTTC. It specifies CASSLGQPISYGYTF.